A single sample gave rise to the 20 T cell receptor beta chains below, sequenced in a study of T-cell reconstitution after alpha-beta-depleted transplantation in children. TCRbeta library preparation incorporated unique molecular identifiers. TCRdb ran MiXCR on the PCR reads and lists one entry per CDR3 protein. The table has approximately 500,000 distinct CDR3 sequences, under 12% seen once. Sample: PBMCs, taken before TCRalphabeta/CD19-depleted stem cell transplant. These receptor sequences come from a child under 10 years old with inherited bone marrow failure, due to receive a stem cell transplant.

For the CDR3, the DNA is TGTGCCAGCAGTTACTCTGCAGTCTTGTCAGGAGAGACCCAGTACTTC. Protein: CASSYSAVLSGETQYF. The rearrangement links TRBV6-5 to TRBJ2-5; D uncertain. The CDR3 covers 16 residues. Trimming cost V 0 bases and J 4 bases, with 15 bases left between them. Germline CDR1 is MNHEY and CDR2 is SVGAGI.

This clonotype was picked up a small number of times. The V call is TRBV28, the J call TRBJ2-1; D possibly corresponds to TRBD2 (7 bases). CDR1 MDHEN and CDR2 SYDVKM come from the germline V gene. V shed 3 bases and J shed 2 bases, with 14 bases lying between them. The CDR3 extends over 16 amino acids. This chain's CDR3 is CASSLEGGVAYNEQFF. The CDR3, as DNA: TGTGCCAGCAGTTTGGAAGGGGGGGTCGCCTACAATGAGCAGTTCTTC.

This clonotype has just a few counts. The chain is built from TRBV5-1 and TRBJ2-3; 8 positions match TRBD2. The CDR3 consists of 16 residues. Germline assignment: CDR1 SGHRS and CDR2 YFSETQ. The ends lost 1 base at V and 4 bases at J; junction bases unmatched: 8. DNA for the CDR3: TGCGCCAGCAGCTTGACTAGCGGCCTCCTTCCAGATACGCAGTATTTT. It encodes CASSLTSGLLPDTQYF.

This chain links TRBV13 with TRBJ2-5, with 9 bases identical to TRBD2. The V segment lost 1 base and the J segment 0 bases; nucleotides outside the gene matches: 15. The length of the CDR3 is 20 residues. Looked up from germline, CDR1 is PRHDT and CDR2 is FYEKMQ (reference sequence). The CDR3 loop reads CASSLAVEIAGEGNQETQYF. DNA of the CDR3: TGTGCCAGCAGCTTAGCAGTCGAAATAGCGGGAGAGGGGAACCAAGAGACCCAGTACTTC.

The chain links TRBV4-1 to TRBJ2-5; D remains unclear. V was trimmed by 0 bases and J by 5 bases, leaving 13 bases between them. This CDR3 spans 15 amino acids. Germline CDR1 reads MGHRA; CDR2 reads YSYEKL. This chain's CDR3 is CASSQDSLPRETQYF. In nucleotides, the CDR3 is TGCGCCAGCAGCCAAGATTCGTTGCCCCGGGAGACCCAGTACTTC.

This chain connects TRBV6-2 or TRBV6-3 to TRBJ2-4, with TRBD1 matching 7 bases. The germline V gene has CDR1 MNHEY and CDR2 SVGEGT. The CDR3 spans 16 residues. Trimming at V came to 0 bases and at J to 4 bases, leaving 6 bases not matched to a gene. This CDR3 is CASSYSYDREKNIQYF. The CDR3 nucleotides read TGTGCCAGCAGTTACTCGTACGACAGGGAGAAAAACATTCAGTACTTC.

Ten or more counts support this clonotype. This chain uses TRBV27 with TRBJ1-1; possible D gene TRBD1, 6 bases. Trimming removed 6 bases at V and 8 bases at J, with 16 bases between. Germline V gene data show CDR1 as MNHEY and CDR2 as SMNVEV (reference sequence). The CDR3 totals 13 residues. DNA of the CDR3: TGTGCCAGCAGCCTAGATAGGGGGGTCGAAGCTTTCTTT. Protein product: CASSLDRGVEAFF.

Ten or more counts support this clonotype. The chain links TRBV10-3 to TRBJ2-7; 8 bases line up with TRBD2. The V and J ends lost 0 bases and 4 bases, in that order; junction bases with no gene match: 5. Germline-derived CDR1 and CDR2 are ENHRY and SYGVKD. This CDR3 has 15 residues. CDR3 nucleotides: TGTGCCATCAGTGAGTCATCGGGAGGGGGATACGAGCAGTACTTC. It specifies CAISESSGGGYEQYF.

In its sample, this clonotype was seen many times. This sequence joins TRBV20-1 and TRBJ2-7; perhaps TRBD1 as D (6 bases). The CDR3 length is 15 residues. V was pared by 0 bases and J by 2 bases, with 14 bases between. Germline CDR1 DFQATT, CDR2 SNEGSKA (reference sequence). CDR3 DNA: TGCAGTGCTAGAGATAAGGACAGTTATACCTACGAGCAGTACTTC. It specifies CSARDKDSYTYEQYF.

This clonotype was observed many times. The V and J genes are TRBV27 and TRBJ2-3; D tentatively reads TRBD1 or TRBD2 (5 bases each). This CDR3 region has 16 residues. CDR1 and CDR2 from the germline V gene are MNHEY and SMNVEV (reference sequence). Trimming left V 0 bases short and J 5 bases short, with 15 bases between. The CDR3: CASSLSPGAARDTQYF. The CDR3 coding sequence is TGTGCCAGCAGTTTATCCCCCGGGGCCGCACGAGATACGCAGTATTTT.

A note on this clonotype: Its ends do not fully match the called genes, so a read error is possible. J is TRBJ2-7 and V is TRBV11-1; D unresolved. This CDR3 region has 13 residues. Germline CDR1 is SGHAT and CDR2 is FQDESV (reference sequence). CDR3 protein: CSSSESGSDEQYF. Written as DNA, the CDR3 is TGTTCCAGCAGCGAAAGTGGTTCCGACGAGCAGTACTTC.

This clonotype has at least ten counts. V gene TRBV6-6 combines with J gene TRBJ2-1, with D hard to call. Trimming cost V 4 bases and J 10 bases, with 14 bases left between them. CDR1 MNHNY and CDR2 SVGAGI come from the germline V gene (reference sequence). The CDR3 consists of 13 residues. The CDR3 DNA reads as TGTGCCAGCAGTTCGACGGTGGGCGCCGAGCAGTTCTTC. Protein sequence: CASSSTVGAEQFF.

Of note for this clonotype: A much larger clone differs by one base, so this may be a read error. The V call is TRBV29-1, the J call TRBJ2-2; D might be TRBD1 (6 bases). Germline CDR1 SQVTM, CDR2 ANQGSEA. The CDR3 has 14 residues. The ends were cut back, 4 bases at V and 6 bases at J, with 15 bases in the middle. CDR3 in amino acids: CSVGDTRVPGELFF. The CDR3 DNA follows: TGCAGCGTTGGGGACACCCGAGTCCCCGGGGAGCTGTTTTTT.

This clonotype was seen at least ten times. The chain recombines TRBV7-2 with TRBJ2-7; no clear D. CDR1 SGHTA and CDR2 FQGNSA come from the germline V gene. The CDR3 spans 11 residues. Trimming removed 5 bases from V and 3 bases from J, with 5 bases in between. CDR3 DNA sequence: TGTGCCAGCAGCAACCGCTACGAGCAGTACTTC. Translating it yields CASSNRYEQYF.

A few counts support this clonotype. This sequence joins TRBV12-3 or TRBV12-4 and TRBJ1-2; the D is unclear. The CDR3 contains 16 residues. Trimming removed 0 bases at V and 4 bases at J, with 15 bases between. CDR3 amino acids: CASSLASEVWGYGYTF. The CDR3 DNA reads as TGTGCCAGCAGTTTAGCGTCGGAGGTTTGGGGCTATGGCTACACCTTC.

The rearrangement uses TRBV29-1 and TRBJ2-7; a possible D gene is TRBD2 (6 bases). The CDR3 is 15 residues long. Germline V gene lookup returns CDR1 SQVTM and CDR2 ANQGSEA. The V gene lost 3 bases and the J gene lost 3 bases, with 18 bases spanning the gap. In DNA, the CDR3 is TGCAGCGTTGAGGCGGGAAGGACGGGCCGCTACGAGCAGTACTTC. It is translated as CSVEAGRTGRYEQYF.

This clonotype was detected ten times or more. The chain uses TRBV5-1 and TRBJ2-5; weak D call: TRBD2 (6 bases). V dropped 3 bases and J dropped 1 base, with 10 bases sitting between them. The V gene's germline CDR1 is SGHRS and CDR2 YFSETQ. This CDR3 comprises 14 residues. CDR3 bases: TGCGCCAGCAGCTCCATAGCGGTCCAAGAGACCCAGTACTTC. It specifies CASSSIAVQETQYF.

The chain recombines TRBV19 with TRBJ2-7; 8 nucleotides agree with TRBD2. The CDR3 sequence is 16 residues long. The V gene's germline CDR1 is LNHDA and CDR2 SQIVND (reference sequence). Trimming removed 5 bases from V and 4 bases from J; junction bases left unmatched: 13. The CDR3 is CASSSAILAENYEQYF. As DNA, the CDR3 is TGTGCCAGTAGTTCCGCAATACTAGCGGAGAATTACGAGCAGTACTTC.

This clonotype appeared a single time. The chain couples TRBV7-2 to TRBJ2-5; TRBD1 might be the D (6 bases). Germline V gene sequence: CDR1 SGHTA, CDR2 FQGNSA. V was trimmed by 7 bases and J by 0 bases, leaving 18 bases between them. CDR3 length: 16 residues. The CDR3 spells CASTSIRDKNQETQYF. The DNA for the CDR3 is TGTGCCAGCACCTCAATACGGGACAAAAACCAAGAGACCCAGTACTTC. Full variable domain (rest looked up from reference TRBV7-2 and TRBJ2-5): GAGVSQSPSNKVTEKGKDVELRCDPISGHTALYWYRQSLGQGLEFLIYFQGNSAPDKSGLPSDRFSAERTGGSVSTLTIQRTQQEDSAVYLCASTSIRDKNQETQYFGPGTRLLVL.

This clonotype appeared many times. The chain couples TRBV6-2 or TRBV6-3 to TRBJ2-1; perhaps TRBD2 as D (5 bases). The CDR3 contains 16 residues. Germline V gene data show CDR1 as MNHEY and CDR2 as SVGEGT. V was cut by 2 bases and J by 6 bases, with 17 bases left in between. The CDR3, as DNA: TGTGCCAGCAGTTACGCCCTATACGAGGGCTCCAATGAGCAGTTCTTC. This codes for CASSYALYEGSNEQFF.